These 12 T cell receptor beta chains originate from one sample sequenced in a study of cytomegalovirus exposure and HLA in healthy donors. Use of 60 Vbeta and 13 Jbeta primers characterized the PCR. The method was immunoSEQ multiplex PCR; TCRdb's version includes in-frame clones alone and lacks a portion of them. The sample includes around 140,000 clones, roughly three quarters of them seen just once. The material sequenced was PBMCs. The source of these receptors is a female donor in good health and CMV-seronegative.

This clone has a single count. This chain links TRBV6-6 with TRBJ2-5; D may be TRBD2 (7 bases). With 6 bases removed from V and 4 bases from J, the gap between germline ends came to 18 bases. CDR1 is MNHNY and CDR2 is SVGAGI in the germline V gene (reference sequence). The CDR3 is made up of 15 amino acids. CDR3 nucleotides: TGTGCCAGCAGCGACCCGGGGGGCCGTCGAGAGACCCAGTACTTC. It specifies CASSDPGGRRETQYF.

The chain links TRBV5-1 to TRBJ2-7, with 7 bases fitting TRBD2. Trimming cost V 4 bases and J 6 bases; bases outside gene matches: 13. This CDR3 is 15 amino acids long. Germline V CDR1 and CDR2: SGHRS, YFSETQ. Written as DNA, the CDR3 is TGCGCCAGCAGCCCCCTTGGGCGGGAGACTACCGAGCAGTACTTC. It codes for CASSPLGRETTEQYF.

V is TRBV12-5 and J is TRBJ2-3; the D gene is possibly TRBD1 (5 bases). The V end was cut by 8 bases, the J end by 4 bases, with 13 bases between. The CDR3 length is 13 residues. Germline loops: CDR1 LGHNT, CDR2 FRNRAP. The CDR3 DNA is TGTGCTAGTACCTTTGGGGCATCAGATACGCAGTATTTT. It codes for CASTFGASDTQYF.

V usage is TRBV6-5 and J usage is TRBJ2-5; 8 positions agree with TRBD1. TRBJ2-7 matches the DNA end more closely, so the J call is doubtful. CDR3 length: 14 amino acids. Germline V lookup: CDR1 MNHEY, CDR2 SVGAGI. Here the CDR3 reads CASKQRTGRYEQYF. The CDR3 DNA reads TGTGCCAGCAAGCAGCGGACAGGGCGCTACGAGCAGTACTTC.

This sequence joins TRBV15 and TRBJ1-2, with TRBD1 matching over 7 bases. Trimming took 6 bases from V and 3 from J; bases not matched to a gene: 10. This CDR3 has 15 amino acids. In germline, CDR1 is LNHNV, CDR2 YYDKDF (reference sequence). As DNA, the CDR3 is TGTGCCACCAGGAGCCTAGGGACAGCTCACTATGGCTACACCTTC. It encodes CATRSLGTAHYGYTF.

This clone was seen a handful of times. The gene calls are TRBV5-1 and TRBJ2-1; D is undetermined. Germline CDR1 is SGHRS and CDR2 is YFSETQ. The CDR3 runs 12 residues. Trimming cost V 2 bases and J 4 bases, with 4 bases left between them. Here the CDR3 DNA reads TGCGCCAGCAGCTTACATTACAATGAGCAGTTCTTC. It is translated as CASSLHYNEQFF.

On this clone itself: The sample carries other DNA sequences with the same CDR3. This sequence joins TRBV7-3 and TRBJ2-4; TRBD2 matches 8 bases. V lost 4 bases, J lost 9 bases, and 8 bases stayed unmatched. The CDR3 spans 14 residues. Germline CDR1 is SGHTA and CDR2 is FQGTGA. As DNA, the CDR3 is TGTGCCAGCAGCTCCGGGACTAGAGATAGCATTCAGTACTTC. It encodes CASSSGTRDSIQYF.

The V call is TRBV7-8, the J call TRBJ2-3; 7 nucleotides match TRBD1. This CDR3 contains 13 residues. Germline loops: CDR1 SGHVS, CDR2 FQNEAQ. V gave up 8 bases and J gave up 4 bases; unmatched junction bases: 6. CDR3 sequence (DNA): TGTGCCAGCTCCATAGGGGGCCCAGATACGCAGTATTTT. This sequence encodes CASSIGGPDTQYF.

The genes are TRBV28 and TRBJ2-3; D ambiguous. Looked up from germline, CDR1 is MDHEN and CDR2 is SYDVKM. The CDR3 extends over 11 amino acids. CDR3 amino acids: CYTMGTDTQYF. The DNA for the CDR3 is TGTTATACAATGGGCACAGATACGCAGTATTTT. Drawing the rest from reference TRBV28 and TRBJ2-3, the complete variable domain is DVKVTQSSRYLVKRTGEKVFLECVQDMDHENMFWYRQDPGLGLRLIYFSYDVKMKEKGDIPEGYSVSREKKERFSLILESASTNQTSMYLCYTMGTDTQYFGPGTRLTVL.

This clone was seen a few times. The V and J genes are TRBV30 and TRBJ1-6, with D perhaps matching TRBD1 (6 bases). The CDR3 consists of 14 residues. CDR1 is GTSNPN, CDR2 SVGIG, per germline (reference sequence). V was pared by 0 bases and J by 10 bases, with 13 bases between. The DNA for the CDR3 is TGTGCCTGGAGTGTAGGGGGAGAGGGGTCACCCCTCCACTTT. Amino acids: CAWSVGGEGSPLHF.

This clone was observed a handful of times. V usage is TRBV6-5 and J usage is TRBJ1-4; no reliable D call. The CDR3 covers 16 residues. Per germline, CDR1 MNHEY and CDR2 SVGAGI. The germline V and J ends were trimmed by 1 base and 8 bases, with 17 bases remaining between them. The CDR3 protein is CASSYFGRGIGEKLFF. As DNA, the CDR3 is TGTGCCAGCAGTTACTTCGGTAGAGGGATCGGAGAAAAACTGTTTTTT.

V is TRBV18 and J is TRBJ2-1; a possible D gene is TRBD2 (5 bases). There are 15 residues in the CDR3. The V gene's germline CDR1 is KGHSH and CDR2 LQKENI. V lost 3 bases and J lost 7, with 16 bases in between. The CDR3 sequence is CASSPTAKGANEQFF. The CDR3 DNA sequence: TGTGCCAGCTCACCTACCGCGAAGGGAGCAAATGAGCAGTTCTTC.